The TCR beta chain under discussion was sequenced for a study of T cell responses to AZD1222 COVID-19 vaccine. In the study overall: Analysis merged second doses at about 4 or about 12 weeks.

V was trimmed by 0 bases and J by 2 bases, leaving 5 bases between them. Germline V CDR1 and CDR2: KGHSH, LQKENI. This CDR3 has 13 amino acids. Data came from immunoSEQ multiplex PCR; TCRdb stores just in-frame clones and leaves some out. The data show about 120,000 clones, roughly 84% seen once. V is TRBV18 and J is TRBJ2-7; D is unclear. The clonotype comes from an adult in good health. The specimen was peripheral blood, collected on day 0 of AZD1222 vaccination. The CDR3 loop reads CASSPPPAYEQYF. In nucleotides, the CDR3 is TGTGCCAGCTCACCACCTCCAGCCTACGAGCAGTACTTC.